This T cell receptor beta chain was documented in a study of blood T cells in healthy people across ages. Study-level findings and limits: Older age went with lower TCR beta diversity per million T cells, in a roughly linear way.

Next came a second PCR, run for roughly 7 to 12 cycles, which used a sample-barcoded 5' primer along with a J-beta primer mix. Every cDNA molecule bore a tag from a template-switch adaptor containing 12 random nucleotides. TCRdb called the 5' RACE reads again in MiXCR, with one record for every CDR3 protein. The sample gives approximately 810,000 distinct CDR3 sequences, 29% of which show up once; around a sixth is in the top ten. The table lists this clonotype with many counts. Its target is unknown. This CDR3 has 18 amino acids. V was cut by 0 bases and J by 6 bases, with 21 bases left in between. Germline CDR1 and CDR2: LGHNA and YSLEER. PBMCs numbering at least 6.5 million were isolated per sample.

This TCR was recovered from a woman of 80 years or more in good health. The sample taken for sequencing was blood. This sequence joins TRBV4-3 and TRBJ2-1; D is possibly TRBD2 (6 bases). The DNA of the CDR3 is TGCGCCAGCAGCCAAGATCCTCGGGGAGGCGCCTTGGGCAATGAGCAGTTCTTC. Its translation: CASSQDPRGGALGNEQFF.